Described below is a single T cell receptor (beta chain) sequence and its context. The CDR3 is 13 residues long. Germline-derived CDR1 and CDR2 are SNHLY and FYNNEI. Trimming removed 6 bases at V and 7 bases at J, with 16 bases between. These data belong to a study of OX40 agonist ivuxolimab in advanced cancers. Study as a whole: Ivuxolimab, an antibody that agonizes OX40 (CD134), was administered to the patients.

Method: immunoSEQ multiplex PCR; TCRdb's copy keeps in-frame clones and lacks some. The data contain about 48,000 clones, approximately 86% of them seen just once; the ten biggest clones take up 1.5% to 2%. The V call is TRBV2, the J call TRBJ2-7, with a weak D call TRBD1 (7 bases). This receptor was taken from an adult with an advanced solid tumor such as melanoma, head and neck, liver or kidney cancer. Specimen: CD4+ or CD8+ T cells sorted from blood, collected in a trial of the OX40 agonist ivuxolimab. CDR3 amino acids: CASRTDRAGEQYF. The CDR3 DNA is TGTGCCAGCAGAACTGACAGGGCGGGAGAGCAGTACTTC.